This T cell receptor (beta chain) was identified during a study of CD8 T cells in ankylosing spondylitis. Broader study findings: Reportedly, significant enrichment of disease-linked clones occurred in matched ankylosing spondylitis synovial fluid. Within ankylosing spondylitis blood, a TCR beta motif made up of eight or nine highly homologous variants appeared to be characteristic. Some motif variants had been reported before (in reactive arthritis synovial fluid and blood).

This clonotype was picked up a small number of times. The antigen is unknown. Trimming took off 6 bases at V and 3 bases at J, with 15 bases between the two ends. CDR3 length equals 14 residues. Germline values: CDR1 MNHEY, CDR2 SMNVEV (reference sequence). Quantitative molecular-barcoded 5'-RACE generated the TCR beta libraries. From the 5' RACE reads, TCRdb called clonotypes with MiXCR, one entry per CDR3 protein. The table has some 140,000 distinct CDR3 sequences, approximately 9.2% seen once. This TCR was recovered from a male donor with ankylosing spondylitis. Sequenced input: synovial fluid, either unsorted or a sorted T cell fraction (not recorded which). V gene TRBV27 combines with J gene TRBJ2-7; unclear D gene. The CDR3 sequence: CASRGGETHYEQYF. CDR3 DNA: TGTGCCAGCAGGGGTGGGGAAACCCACTACGAGCAGTACTTC.